The 13 T cell receptor beta chains reported below all come from one sample, sequenced in a study of blood T cell repertoires in COVID-19. This table comes from immunoSEQ multiplex PCR, and its TCRdb copy is limited to in-frame clones, with some not included. The sample lists about 140,000 clones, 84% seen once, with about 8% in the top ten. The specimen was peripheral blood. The receptors were sampled from a human donor in a cohort sampled during active COVID-19.

The chain has TRBV9 and TRBJ1-2; the match to TRBD1 covers 7 bases. The J segment lost 0 bases and the V segment lost 1 base, leaving 6 bases of the junction unmatched. This CDR3 has 16 amino acids. CDR1 is SGDLS and CDR2 is YYNGEE in the germline V gene. The CDR3 DNA sequence: TGTGCCAGCAGCGTACGAGGGGGCGTTTCTAACTATGGCTACACCTTC. Its protein is CASSVRGGVSNYGYTF.

This clone is a singleton in its sample. CDR3 residues: CASSPDRDTEAFF. CDR3 coding DNA: TGTGCCAGCAGTCCCGACAGGGACACTGAAGCTTTCTTT. The chain uses TRBV27 and TRBJ1-1; TRBD1 aligns across 7 bases. CDR1 is MNHEY and CDR2 is SMNVEV in the germline V gene (reference sequence). The trim removed 5 bases at V and 3 bases at J, leaving 3 bases unmatched. The length of the CDR3 is 13 residues.

A note on this clone: A single base separates this from a much larger clone, so it may be a read error. This sequence joins TRBV2 and TRBJ1-2; D possibly corresponds to TRBD1 (6 bases). This CDR3 contains 13 residues. In germline, CDR1 is SNHLY, CDR2 FYNNEI. The V end was cut by 6 bases, the J end by 2 bases, with 10 bases between. Here the CDR3 DNA reads TGTGCCAGCAGCTCCACAGGGAACTATGGCTACACCTTC. Its translation: CASSSTGNYGYTF.

This rearrangement joins TRBV6-5 to TRBJ1-1, with 7 bases fitting TRBD1. Germline lookup yields CDR1 MNHEY and CDR2 SVGAGI. The CDR3 spans 15 residues. V lost 7 bases and J lost 4; bases outside the gene matches: 12. As DNA, the CDR3 is TGTGCCAGCATTTCGCGAGGGGGCGAGGGCACTGAAGCTTTCTTT. It yields the protein CASISRGGEGTEAFF.

This clone has a single count. V is TRBV9 and J is TRBJ2-6; TRBD1 agrees at 10 bases. CDR1 and CDR2 (germline): SGDLS, YYNGEE. The ends lost 4 bases at V and 0 bases at J; junction bases unmatched: 4. This CDR3 has 17 residues. CDR3 residues: CASSFGTGASGANVLTF. The DNA for the CDR3 is TGTGCCAGCAGCTTCGGGACAGGGGCCTCTGGGGCCAACGTCCTGACTTTC.

The V gene is TRBV5-5, the J gene TRBJ2-7; D remains unclear. The germline CDR1 and CDR2 sequences are SGHKS and YYEKEE (reference sequence). V gave up 2 bases and J gave up 7 bases, with 16 bases separating them. This CDR3 region has 14 residues. This CDR3 is CASSFPSGLEEQYF. The CDR3 DNA follows: TGTGCCAGCAGCTTTCCGTCTGGGCTGGAAGAGCAGTACTTC.

The chain couples TRBV15 to TRBJ2-3, with 8 bases that match TRBD2. This CDR3 contains 15 residues. The V gene end was trimmed by 2 bases and the J gene end by 11 bases; junction bases not matched to a gene: 12. The V gene's germline CDR1 is LNHNV and CDR2 YYDKDF (reference sequence). The DNA of the CDR3 is TGTGCCACCAGCAGATCGCCCGGGGGGGAGGTTAGGCAGTATTTT. Amino acids: CATSRSPGGEVRQYF.

The genes are TRBV5-4 and TRBJ2-1; 7 bases match TRBD1. CDR3 length: 16 amino acids. J gave up 0 bases and V 4 bases, and 7 bases lay outside the gene matches. Germline assignment: CDR1 SGHNT and CDR2 YYREEE (reference sequence). For the CDR3, the DNA is TGTGCCAGCAGCGCGTCGACAGGGAGCTCCTACAATGAGCAGTTCTTC. It encodes CASSASTGSSYNEQFF.

This chain uses TRBV18 with TRBJ2-1; D remains ambiguous. CDR3 length equals 13 residues. Trimming removed 2 bases from V and 8 bases from J, with 10 bases in between. Per the germline V gene, CDR1 is KGHSH and CDR2 is LQKENI. DNA for the CDR3: TGTGCCAGCTCACCAGAAGTTACTCATGAGCAGTTCTTC. Its protein product is CASSPEVTHEQFF.

The chain uses TRBV9 and TRBJ2-3, with TRBD2 identical over 10 bases. The CDR3 consists of 17 residues. The V gene end was trimmed by 5 bases and the J gene end by 1 base; junction bases not matched to a gene: 10. Germline CDR1 and CDR2: SGDLS and YYNGEE. In DNA, the CDR3 is TGTGCCAGCAGTAGGGGGCTAGCGGGGGCCCGCACAGATACGCAGTATTTT. This codes for CASSRGLAGARTDTQYF.

J is TRBJ2-5 and V is TRBV19; 7 bases are shared with TRBD1. Looked up from germline, CDR1 is LNHDA and CDR2 is SQIVND (reference sequence). This CDR3 is 15 amino acids long. With 1 base clipped from V and 4 bases from J, the junction kept 6 bases outside the gene matches. The CDR3 is CASSIGHPGGETQYF. CDR3 sequence (DNA): TGTGCCAGTAGTATAGGCCACCCAGGGGGAGAGACCCAGTACTTC.

The chain has TRBV28 and TRBJ2-3, with D perhaps matching TRBD1 (6 bases). Germline loops: CDR1 MDHEN, CDR2 SYDVKM. V lost 2 bases and J lost 0, with 18 bases in between. CDR3 length equals 18 residues. Here the CDR3 DNA reads TGTGCCAGCAGTTTACCCCGACTCAGGGGTACTAGCACAGATACGCAGTATTTT. Its protein is CASSLPRLRGTSTDTQYF.

The rearrangement uses TRBV24-1 and TRBJ2-2, with 10 positions matching TRBD1. The germline CDR1 and CDR2 sequences are KGHDR and SFDVKD. The CDR3 is made up of 15 amino acids. V trimming: 3 bases; J trimming: 8 bases; junction bases outside the gene matches: 5. CDR3 loop: CATSDGTGEGGELFF. CDR3 DNA: TGTGCCACCAGTGATGGGACAGGGGAAGGAGGGGAGCTGTTTTTT.